The 5 T cell receptor beta chains below all came from one sample that was sequenced in a study of chemoradiotherapy in HPV16-positive cancers. Clones were sequenced by immunoSEQ multiplex PCR, and TCRdb holds only the in-frame ones, with some missing. The sample lists around 30,000 clones, roughly 87% occurring once. Sample: blood, taken from a patient who underwent chemoradiotherapy. The source is a human donor with HPV-associated anogenital cancer.

As DNA, the CDR3 is TGTGCCAGCAGTTACTCGAAAGGGGAGGGCTACACCTTC. This codes for CASSYSKGEGYTF. The chain employs TRBV6-6 and TRBJ1-2; tentative D call: TRBD1 (5 bases). CDR1 and CDR2 (germline): MNHNY, SVGAGI (reference sequence). This CDR3 has 13 amino acids. The V end lost 0 bases, the J end lost 8 bases, and 10 bases lay between the germline ends.

The gene calls are TRBV7-6 and TRBJ2-3, with D maybe TRBD2 (6 bases). The V gene's germline CDR1 is SGHVS and CDR2 FNYEAQ. V dropped 5 bases and J dropped 4 bases, with 16 bases sitting between them. The CDR3 is 15 residues long. The CDR3 sequence: CASSPFEREADTQYF. The CDR3 DNA is TGTGCCAGCAGCCCCTTCGAGAGGGAGGCAGATACGCAGTATTTT. The complete variable domain, with remaining parts taken from reference TRBV7-6 and TRBJ2-3, reads GAGVSQSPRYKVTKRGQDVALRCDPISGHVSLYWYRQALGQGPEFLTYFNYEAQQDKSGLPNDRFSAERPEGSISTLTIQRTEQRDSAMYRCASSPFEREADTQYFGPGTRLTVL.

This chain links TRBV6-1 with TRBJ2-2, with D possibly TRBD1 on 5 matching bases. Germline V CDR1 and CDR2: MNHNS, SASEGT. Trimming cost V 9 bases and J 4 bases, with 15 bases left between them. This CDR3 contains 14 residues. CDR3: CASRQMDGTGELFF. CDR3 DNA: TGTGCCAGTAGACAGATGGATGGCACCGGGGAGCTGTTTTTT.

This chain joins TRBV2 and TRBJ2-2, with 7 bases identical to TRBD1. The CDR3 is 14 amino acids. V gave up 6 bases and J gave up 4 bases; unmatched junction bases: 5. Germline-derived CDR1 and CDR2 are SNHLY and FYNNEI. CDR3 sequence (DNA): TGTGCCAGCAGACCAACAGGGGCCACCGGGGAGCTGTTTTTT. Protein product: CASRPTGATGELFF.

The gene calls are TRBV11-1 and TRBJ1-3; the match to TRBD1 covers 7 bases. Germline loops: CDR1 SGHAT, CDR2 FQDESV (reference sequence). With V trimmed by 5 bases and J by 2 bases, 12 bases remained unmatched. The CDR3 covers 17 residues. CDR3 residues: CASSPPPDRPTGNTIYF. DNA of the CDR3: TGTGCCAGCAGCCCACCACCGGACAGGCCGACTGGAAACACCATATATTTT.